The 13 T cell receptor beta chains below come from one sample, sequenced in a study of post-analysis software for immune sequencing data (dated by TCRdb to the mid-2010s). The library came from PCR. TCRdb lists the instrument as Illumina HiSeq 2500. To reduce PCR and sequencing biases, unique molecular identifiers were incorporated into the TCR beta cDNA libraries. TCRdb reran the public reads through fastp at Q25 and MiXCR, keeping productive beta chains. Every entry covers one CDR3 protein and lists the most common genes and DNA from its rows. The sample table shows roughly 400,000 distinct CDR3 sequences, and 30% to 45% are seen once. In total, the top ten clones hold under 9% of the sample. Results the study describes overall, beyond this receptor: Patients showed significantly higher frequencies than controls for roughly five TRBV segments, among them TRBV5-6, TRBV5-1 and TRBV20-1.

These receptors have no identified antigens. Sequencing was done on a sample of blood. The receptors were sampled from a girl aged 2-10 years with multiple sclerosis.

The gene calls are TRBV12-3 or TRBV12-4 and TRBJ1-1; 7 nucleotides line up with TRBD1. The CDR3 has 14 residues. V gave up 8 bases and J gave up 1 base; unmatched junction bases: 7. CDR3 nucleotides: TGTGCCAGCGGCGATTGGACAGGGAACACTGAAGCTTTCTTT. Amino acids: CASGDWTGNTEAFF.

This clonotype was found a few times. The V and J genes are TRBV20-1 and TRBJ2-3, with 9 bases aligning to TRBD2. The CDR3 is 17 residues long. CDR1 is DFQATT, CDR2 SNEGSKA, per germline (reference sequence). With V trimmed by 6 bases and J by 1 base, 14 bases remained unmatched. This CDR3 is CSARDLGLAGRTDTQYF. The DNA for the CDR3 is TGCAGTGCGCGGGATCTGGGCCTAGCGGGACGCACAGATACGCAGTATTTT.

The chain uses TRBV12-3 or TRBV12-4 and TRBJ1-4; no clear D gene. CDR3 length: 14 amino acids. Trimming cost V 5 bases and J 7 bases, with 14 bases left between them. The CDR3 DNA reads TGTGCCAGCAGTCCCCCGCCTGGAGGTGAAAAACTGTTTTTT. It translates to CASSPPPGGEKLFF.

This clonotype was observed a few times. The V gene is TRBV29-1, the J gene TRBJ2-3, with 11 bases aligning to TRBD2. The CDR3 is 16 amino acids. The germline gives CDR1 SQVTM, CDR2 ANQGSEA. With V trimmed by 5 bases and J by 7 bases, 14 bases remained unmatched. The CDR3 sequence is CSVTPFLAGGPYTQYF. DNA of the CDR3: TGCAGCGTTACCCCATTTCTAGCGGGAGGTCCGTATACGCAGTATTTT.

The chain joins TRBV3-1 to TRBJ1-6; TRBD1 matches at 9 bases. The CDR3 has 15 residues. The V gene's germline CDR1 is LGHDT and CDR2 YNNKEL (reference sequence). V shed 4 bases and J 9 bases; nucleotides not matched to a gene: 7. In nucleotides, the CDR3 is TGTGCCAGCAGCCCCGATGGGACAGGGCGTTCACCCCTCCACTTT. Amino acid sequence: CASSPDGTGRSPLHF.

This clonotype was recorded a few times. J is TRBJ2-7 and V is TRBV15; possibly TRBD1 for D (5 bases). The CDR3 consists of 13 residues. The V end lost 6 bases, the J end lost 1 base, and 10 bases lay between the germline ends. CDR1 is LNHNV, CDR2 YYDKDF, per germline (reference sequence). In DNA, the CDR3 is TGTGCCACCAGAACAAGGGGTTCCTACGAGCAGTACTTC. Translated, it gives CATRTRGSYEQYF.

Ten or more counts support this clonotype. J is TRBJ2-7 and V is TRBV5-1; the D is unclear. The V gene lost 2 bases and the J gene lost 1 base, with 7 bases spanning the gap. The CDR3 has 13 residues. Germline CDR1 and CDR2: SGHRS and YFSETQ. The CDR3 region has the DNA TGCGCCAGCAGCTTAGGCATATCCTACGAGCAGTACTTC. This gives the protein CASSLGISYEQYF.

This chain links TRBV6-5 with TRBJ1-1; TRBD1 matches at 9 bases. The CDR3 is 15 residues long. Germline trimming cut 2 bases from V and 6 bases from J; bases unmatched to any gene: 7. CDR1 is MNHEY and CDR2 is SVGAGI in the germline V gene. The CDR3 region has the DNA TGTGCCAGCAGTTACCTACACAGGGGGCCAGCTGAAGCTTTCTTT. Translated: CASSYLHRGPAEAFF.

This chain connects TRBV5-1 to TRBJ2-7; TRBD2 matches at 9 bases. The junction had 14 bases not matched to a gene; V was cut back by 4 bases and J by 0 bases. The V gene's germline CDR1 is SGHRS and CDR2 YFSETQ. The CDR3 contains 18 residues. The CDR3 DNA is TGCGCCAGCAGCCCGGGCCCCTTAGCGGGAGAGAGCTCCTACGAGCAGTACTTC. This sequence encodes CASSPGPLAGESSYEQYF.

The chain employs TRBV5-1 and TRBJ2-7, with 8 bases identical to TRBD1. The V segment lost 5 bases and the J segment 5 bases; nucleotides outside the gene matches: 6. The CDR3 is 13 residues long. Germline V gives CDR1 SGHRS, CDR2 YFSETQ. The CDR3 spells CASRQGEYNEQYF. CDR3 DNA: TGCGCCAGCAGACAGGGGGAGTACAACGAGCAGTACTTC.

The CDR3 nucleotides are TGTGCCAGCAGCTTAACCGGGACAGGGGGGGGGAATGAGCAGTTCTTC. As protein: CASSLTGTGGGNEQFF. The chain employs TRBV7-3 and TRBJ2-1; 11 positions agree with TRBD1. V shed 0 bases, J shed 7 bases, and the junction held 5 bases outside the gene matches. This CDR3 has 16 amino acids. Germline V gives CDR1 SGHTA, CDR2 FQGTGA.

This clonotype was picked up one time. The V call is TRBV24-1, the J call TRBJ1-5, with D unresolved. The CDR3 totals 15 residues. Per germline, CDR1 KGHDR and CDR2 SFDVKD. Trimming removed 4 bases from V and 1 base from J, with 10 bases in between. The CDR3 sequence is CATSDQGPSNQPQHF. The CDR3 bases are TGTGCCACCAGTGACCAAGGGCCAAGCAATCAGCCCCAGCATTTT.

Worth noting for this clonotype: At one end, the junction sequence differs from germline, possibly due to a read error. The CDR3 loop reads CVIKGAGSNYEQYF. The DNA for the CDR3 is TGTGTCATCAAAGGAGCAGGGTCCAACTACGAGCAGTACTTC. The V call is TRBV10-3, the J call TRBJ2-7; D is perhaps TRBD1 (5 bases). There are 14 residues in the CDR3. Germline V gives CDR1 ENHRY, CDR2 SYGVKD.